Following are 4 T cell receptor beta chains from one sample sequenced in a study of T cell responses to AZD1222 COVID-19 vaccine. The table came from immunoSEQ multiplex PCR; TCRdb's copy has only in-frame clones and leaves some out. Of tens of thousands of clones detected, 83% appear once; the ten largest clones hold approximately 1.3%. Material: peripheral blood, obtained 28 days after the second AZD1222 dose. Receptor source: an adult who received the AZD1222 COVID-19 vaccine.

The V gene is TRBV10-2, the J gene TRBJ1-1, with TRBD1 as a possible D gene (5 bases). The CDR3 runs to 12 residues. V was trimmed by 7 bases and J by 3 bases, leaving 9 bases between them. Germline CDR1 and CDR2: WSHSY and SAAADI. CDR3 nucleotide sequence: TGCGCCAGCAAACAGGATCACACTGAAGCTTTCTTT. This gives the protein CASKQDHTEAFF.

The genes are TRBV4-2 and TRBJ2-7; D may match TRBD1 or TRBD2 (5 bases each). The CDR3 contains 19 residues. Germline V gene lookup returns CDR1 LGHNA and CDR2 YNFKEQ. Trimming removed 0 bases at V and 0 bases at J, with 21 bases between. The DNA for the CDR3 is TGTGCCAGCAGCCAAGAATCGAATTGGGGCGGAGGAGTCTCCTACGAGCAGTACTTC. Translating it yields CASSQESNWGGGVSYEQYF.

This sequence joins TRBV5-6 and TRBJ2-7; TRBD2 aligns across 10 bases. The germline CDR1 and CDR2 sequences are SGHDT and YYEEEE. The CDR3 contains 16 residues. The V gene end was trimmed by 4 bases and the J gene end by 2 bases; junction bases not matched to a gene: 9. This chain's CDR3 is CASSLHLAGDTYEQYF. DNA for the CDR3: TGTGCCAGCAGCCTACACCTAGCGGGAGACACCTACGAGCAGTACTTC. The full variable domain, rest sourced from reference TRBV5-6 and TRBJ2-7, is DAGVTQSPTHLIKTRGQQVTLRCSPKSGHDTVSWYQQALGQGPQFIFQYYEEEERQRGNFPDRFSGHQFPNYSSELNVNALLLGDSALYLCASSLHLAGDTYEQYFGPGTRLTVT.

The chain couples TRBV7-8 to TRBJ1-2; D gene unclear. Trimming took 5 bases from V and 0 from J, leaving 13 bases between them. CDR3 size: 15 residues. In germline, CDR1 is SGHVS, CDR2 FQNEAQ. The CDR3 protein is CASSMGGHTNYGYTF. DNA for the CDR3: TGTGCCAGCAGCATGGGCGGCCATACTAACTATGGCTACACCTTC.